This TCR beta chain was retrieved from a study of CD8 T cells in ankylosing spondylitis. Whole-study findings and limits: Clones that were linked to disease were CD8+ and were relatively rare in peripheral blood. What seemed typical of ankylosing spondylitis blood was a TCR beta motif built from roughly eight highly homologous variants. Clones tied to disease were said to be significantly enriched in matched ankylosing spondylitis synovial fluid.

V shed 3 bases and J 0 bases; nucleotides not matched to a gene: 7. Germline V CDR1 and CDR2: WSHSY, SAAADI. CDR3 length: 17 residues. It was by quantitative 5'-RACE with molecular barcodes that TCR beta libraries were made. TCRdb re-called the 5' RACE reads through MiXCR, storing one row per CDR3 protein. The table lists 250,000 to 400,000 distinct CDR3 sequences, approximately 10% of them singletons, with about 10% in the top ten. The table lists this clonotype with many counts. Its antigen is undetermined. The rearrangement uses TRBV10-2 and TRBJ2-7; TRBD2 agrees at 11 bases. Sequenced sample: blood, either unsorted or a sorted T cell fraction (not recorded which). This receptor was taken from a female donor with ankylosing spondylitis or in good health (not recorded which). The DNA of the CDR3 is TGCGCCAGCAGTGACCTAGCGGGAGGACCTTTCTCCTACGAGCAGTACTTC. Amino acid sequence: CASSDLAGGPFSYEQYF.